This T cell receptor (beta chain) originates from a study of PD-1 blockade in classical Hodgkin lymphoma (dated by TCRdb to about 2020). Background for the entire study: Nivolumab dosing was 3 mg/kg intravenously every 2 weeks, continuing until either disease progression or unacceptable toxicity. To define a peripheral blood immune signature of response to PD-1 blockade in classical Hodgkin lymphoma, the study combined TCR beta sequencing with CyTOF.

Sample time point, as interpreted from the label and publication: cycle 2 day 1 (C2D1) of nivolumab. All trial patients had relapsed after autologous stem cell transplantation, with cohorts A, B and C differing in prior brentuximab vedotin exposure. A total of fewer than 70 patients with relapsed/refractory classical Hodgkin lymphoma made up the trial cohort, and each patient's best overall response was complete response, partial response or progressive disease. In the multi-cohort phase II CheckMate 205 trial, trial patients received single-agent nivolumab. Best overall response was determined by an independent review committee according to the 2007 International Working Group response criteria. PBMCs from the trial were collected at three points: immediately before nivolumab initiation (C1D1), and during therapy at cycle 2 day 1 and cycle 4 day 1. Peripheral blood was collected in 8 mL Vacutainer Cell Preparation Tubes, from which PBMCs were isolated by centrifugation and then cryopreserved.

Trimming takes 6 bases from V and 3 bases from J, and the germline ends sit 15 bases apart. The CDR3 holds 15 amino acids from the cysteine to the phenylalanine. The read is trimmed to its CDR3 DNA, 45 bases read in frame from base 1. CDR1 and CDR2, per the germline V gene, are MNHEY and SVGAGI. Genomic DNA was isolated using the Qiagen DNeasy kit from unsorted PBMCs as well as from negatively selected CD4+ and CD8+ fractions. TCR beta CDR3 regions were subjected to amplification by immunoSEQ multiplex PCR with primers that anneal to V and J segments. A synthetic immune receptor repertoire was used to minimize amplification bias, and any residual bias was removed computationally once sequencing was done. As for how the authors treated the data: Custom Python scripts were used to quantify repertoire diversity as the Shannon entropy index. The unsorted, CD4+ and CD8+ repertoires were each analyzed separately, with the exception of combined analyses, where CD4+ and CD8+ sequences were merged in silico. A clone counted as expanded when the clone's frequency after treatment rose at least 2-fold relative to C1D1, and clones undetected at baseline were given a pseudocount of 0.5. Clones with 0 or 1 copy at C1D1 were defined as singleton clones, while clones with 2 or more copies were defined as non-singleton clones. Clones expanded in unsorted samples were annotated as CD4+, CD8+ or unknown by matching protein sequences in sorted samples from the same patient. Wilcoxon tests on paired samples were used to test diversity changes from C1D1 to C4D1. In TCRdb, the immuneACCESS table is reduced to in-frame sequences with V and J assigned. These tables do not hold every clone; where another copy was compared, an unresolved V gene accounts for under half, and the others remain unexplained. V and J calls and clone size come straight from that table; D and trimming were deduced from the DNA. In all, the sample holds about 110,000 clones, and 89% of those were seen once. Just under 20% of the sample comes from the top ten.

The investigation overall reported the following: The study was restricted to a single clinical trial cohort, and the causes of repertoire differences, possibly disease activity or prior therapy, were left undefined. Among trial patients, those achieving complete response had baseline diversity similar to that of newly diagnosed patients, while diversity was significantly lower in partial responders and progressors. Diversity was lower in patients who began nivolumab less than 1 year after ASCT, so these patients were left out of later analyses to avoid confounding by immune reconstitution. A significant rise by C4D1 was seen in CD4+ but not CD8+ TCR diversity (p=0.0027 vs p=0.16), with the rise being most apparent in complete responders (p=0.02). Newly diagnosed patients were reported to have lower baseline TCR diversity than healthy donors, and relapsed/refractory patients were reported to have lower baseline TCR diversity still.

With regard to this clone: The specificity of this receptor is unknown. Nothing much larger sits one base from this clone, and base qualities are not available.

The clonotype comes from a human donor with classical Hodgkin lymphoma. Rearrangement joined TRBV6-5 to TRBJ2-4; the D gene cannot be resolved reliably. This specimen consisted of peripheral blood mononuclear cells (PBMCs), obtained before the second cycle of nivolumab. The CDR3: CASRPLRLDKNIQYF. The DNA sequence follows: TGTGCCAGCAGGCCCCTGCGCTTGGACAAAAACATTCAGTACTTC.